The 9 T cell receptor beta chains given below trace back to one sample, sequenced in a study of post-analysis software for immune sequencing data (dated by TCRdb to about 2015). Study-wide conclusions, independent of this receptor: Four to six TRBV segments, including TRBV5-6, TRBV5-1 and TRBV20-1, were significantly more frequent in patients than controls.

No antigen has been assigned to these receptors. The method was PCR. TCRdb names Illumina HiSeq 2500 as the instrument used. Unique molecular identifiers were incorporated into TCR beta cDNA libraries to reduce PCR and sequencing biases. TCRdb reprocessed the public reads (quality trimming at Q25 with fastp, clone calling with MiXCR) and kept in-frame beta chains. Merged by CDR3 protein, the rows form single entries marked with the most common genes and DNA. For this sample there are about 570,000 distinct CDR3 sequences; roughly 34% appear just once. The ten largest clones take up 4.5% to 7.5% of the sample. The sample consisted of blood. The receptors derive from a girl aged 2-17 years with multiple sclerosis.

The chain employs TRBV6-1 and TRBJ2-4, with 15 positions matching TRBD2. J was trimmed by 8 bases and V by 5 bases; bases with no gene match: 16. CDR3 size: 19 residues. CDR1 MNHNS and CDR2 SASEGT come from the germline V gene. CDR3 sequence: CASSKLIPGLAGGEDIQYF. CDR3 in DNA: TGTGCCAGCAGTAAACTCATCCCAGGACTAGCGGGGGGGGAGGACATTCAGTACTTC.

The rearrangement joins TRBV5-1 to TRBJ2-4; 9 positions match TRBD1. TRBJ2-7 explains the end of the DNA better; the J call may be wrong. The germline CDR1 and CDR2 sequences are SGHRS and YFSETQ. This CDR3 has 15 residues. Here the CDR3 DNA reads TGCGCCAGCAGCCCGGGACAGGGATTCCAGGACGAGCAGTACTTC. It encodes CASSPGQGFQDEQYF.

As for this clonotype: This clone may be a read error of a much larger clone one base away. The chain couples TRBV7-8 to TRBJ2-1; 10 bases agree with TRBD2. This CDR3 region has 15 residues. Germline V gene data show CDR1 as SGHVS and CDR2 as FQNEAQ. CDR3 in amino acids: CAGSSSGGDFDEQFF. CDR3 DNA: TGTGCCGGCAGCTCAAGCGGGGGGGATTTCGATGAGCAGTTCTTC.

To note about this clonotype: One junction end disagrees with the germline gene, perhaps due to a read error. The chain combines TRBV20-1 with TRBJ2-5; 14 nucleotides agree with TRBD2. The CDR3 extends over 16 amino acids. Germline CDR1 and CDR2: DFQATT and SNEGSKA (reference sequence). The CDR3 DNA sequence: TGCAGTGCCACTGAGGGACTAGCGGGGGTCCAAGAGACCCGGTACTTC. It yields the protein CSATEGLAGVQETRYF.

A few counts support this clonotype. V usage is TRBV7-9 and J usage is TRBJ1-1; D is uncertain. The CDR3 runs 15 residues. Germline-derived CDR1 and CDR2 are SEHNR and FQNEAQ (reference sequence). Deletions cut 5 bases from V and 5 bases from J, with 18 bases between. The CDR3 bases are TGTGCCAGCAGCCCACGAGTTTTCGGGTGGACTGAAGCTTTCTTT. It is translated as CASSPRVFGWTEAFF.

The rearrangement uses TRBV10-3 and TRBJ1-5, with 10 bases that match TRBD1. Germline V lookup: CDR1 ENHRY, CDR2 SYGVKD. This CDR3 is built from 15 residues. After removal of 0 bases from V and 5 bases from J, the junction contained 1 base not matched to a gene. The chain's CDR3 is CAISESGQGDQPQHF. CDR3 DNA sequence: TGTGCCATCAGTGAGTCAGGACAGGGGGATCAGCCCCAGCATTTT.

This clonotype was counted between two and nine times. The V gene is TRBV27, the J gene TRBJ2-1, with 7 nucleotides matching TRBD1. The CDR3 has 17 amino acids. Germline V lookup: CDR1 MNHEY, CDR2 SMNVEV (reference sequence). The V segment lost 3 bases and the J segment 2 bases; nucleotides outside the gene matches: 10. The CDR3 here is CASSFGPPTGTYNEQFF. The CDR3 bases are TGTGCCAGCAGTTTTGGCCCCCCGACAGGGACCTACAATGAGCAGTTCTTC.

The sample holds a few counts of this clonotype. V is TRBV12-3 or TRBV12-4 and J is TRBJ2-5; 11 bases agree with TRBD1. The CDR3 is 17 residues long. V was pared by 3 bases and J by 3 bases, with 9 bases of the junction left unmatched. CDR3 in DNA: TGTGCCAGCAGTTTTCTCCTGAGGGGACAGGGGGAAGAGACCCAGTACTTC. Protein sequence: CASSFLLRGQGEETQYF.

This chain connects TRBV20-1 to TRBJ2-1, with 8 bases matching TRBD2. Unmatched junction bases numbered 17, after V lost 6 bases and J lost 4 bases. Germline values: CDR1 DFQATT, CDR2 SNEGSKA (reference sequence). The length of the CDR3 is 17 residues. CDR3: CSAPGLGGSAAYNEQFF. CDR3 nucleotides: TGCAGTGCCCCGGGACTAGGGGGGTCCGCAGCGTACAATGAGCAGTTCTTC.